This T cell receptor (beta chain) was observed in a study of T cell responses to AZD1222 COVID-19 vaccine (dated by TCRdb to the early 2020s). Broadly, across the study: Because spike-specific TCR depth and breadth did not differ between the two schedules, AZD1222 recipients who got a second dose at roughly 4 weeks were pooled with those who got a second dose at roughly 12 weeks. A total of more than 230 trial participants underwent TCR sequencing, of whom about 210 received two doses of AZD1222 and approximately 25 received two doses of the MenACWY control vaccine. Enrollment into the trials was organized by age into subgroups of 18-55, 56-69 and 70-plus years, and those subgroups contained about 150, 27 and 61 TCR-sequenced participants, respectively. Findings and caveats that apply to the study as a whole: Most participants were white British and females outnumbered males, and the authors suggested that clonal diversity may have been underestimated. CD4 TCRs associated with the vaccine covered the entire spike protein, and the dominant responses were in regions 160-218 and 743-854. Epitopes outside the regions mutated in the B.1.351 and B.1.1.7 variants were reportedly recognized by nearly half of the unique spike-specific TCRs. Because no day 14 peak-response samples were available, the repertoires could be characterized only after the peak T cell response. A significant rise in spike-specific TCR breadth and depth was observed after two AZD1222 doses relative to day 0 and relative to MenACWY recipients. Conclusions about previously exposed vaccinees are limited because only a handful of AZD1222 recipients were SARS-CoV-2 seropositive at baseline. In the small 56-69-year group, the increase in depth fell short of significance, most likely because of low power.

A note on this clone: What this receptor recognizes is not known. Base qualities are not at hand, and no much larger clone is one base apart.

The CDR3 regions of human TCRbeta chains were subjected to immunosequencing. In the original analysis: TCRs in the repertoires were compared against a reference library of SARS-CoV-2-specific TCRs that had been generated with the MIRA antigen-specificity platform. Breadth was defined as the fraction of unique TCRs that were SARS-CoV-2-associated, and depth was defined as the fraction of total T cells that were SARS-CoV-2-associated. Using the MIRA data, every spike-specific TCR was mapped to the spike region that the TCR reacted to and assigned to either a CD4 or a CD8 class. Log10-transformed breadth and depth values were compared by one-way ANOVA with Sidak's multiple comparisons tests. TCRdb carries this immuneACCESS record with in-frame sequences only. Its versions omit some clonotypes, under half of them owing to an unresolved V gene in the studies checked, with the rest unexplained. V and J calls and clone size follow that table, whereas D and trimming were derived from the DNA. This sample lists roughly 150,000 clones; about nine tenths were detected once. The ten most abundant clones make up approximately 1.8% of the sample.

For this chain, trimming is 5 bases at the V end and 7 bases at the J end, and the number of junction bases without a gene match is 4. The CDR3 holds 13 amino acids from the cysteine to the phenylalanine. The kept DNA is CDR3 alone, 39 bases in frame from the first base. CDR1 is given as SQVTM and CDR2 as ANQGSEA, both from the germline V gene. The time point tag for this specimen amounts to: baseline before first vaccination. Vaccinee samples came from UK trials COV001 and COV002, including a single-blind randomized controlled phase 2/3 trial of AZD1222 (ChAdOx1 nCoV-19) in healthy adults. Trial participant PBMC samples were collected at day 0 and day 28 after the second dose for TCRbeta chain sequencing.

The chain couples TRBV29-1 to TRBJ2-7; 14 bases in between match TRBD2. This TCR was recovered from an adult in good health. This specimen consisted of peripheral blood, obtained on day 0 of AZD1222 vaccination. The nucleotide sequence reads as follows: TGCAGCGTTCCGGGACTAGCGGGAGAAGAGCAGTACTTC. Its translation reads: CSVPGLAGEEQYF.